This section outlines one T cell receptor beta chain sequence together with its context. Its antigen is unidentified. The data stem from a study of shared clonotypes between healthy human individuals. Researchers ran the assay at a deep level. Clones were sequenced by immunoSEQ multiplex PCR, and TCRdb holds only the in-frame ones, with some missing. Found here are some 2.3 million clones, over 90% of them singletons; the top ten hold 0.3% to 0.4%. Subsets obtained from CD4+ cells comprised CD45RA+ naive and CD45RA-negative memory cells. Study-wide results and limits: Unshared clonotypes carried lower generation probabilities than those common to all four donors.

With 4 bases clipped from V and 2 bases from J, the junction kept 14 bases outside the gene matches. The CDR3 is made up of 17 amino acids. Germline CDR1 reads MGHDK; CDR2 reads SYGVNS. Material for sequencing was naive CD4+ T cells from PBMCs. Documented subset: CD45RA+ positively selected. The receptor comes from a man in his late teens or twenties in good health. Some clones in this sample may be carry-over from other donors' samples. The rearrangement links TRBV25-1 to TRBJ2-7, with TRBD1 matching 7 bases. CDR3 nucleotide sequence: TGTGCCAGCAGTGGTGACTCCGACAGGGCGAAACCCTACGAGCAGTACTTC. It yields the protein CASSGDSDRAKPYEQYF.